This T cell receptor (beta chain) was identified during a study of lymphopenia after photon versus proton radiotherapy. Overall study findings and caveats: After the lymphocyte nadir, photon-treated repertoires showed oligoclonal expansion, especially of CD8+ Temra cells. Post-nadir TCR diversity decline inversely tracked overall survival among those who died. Under photons, naive T cells and diversity fell while effector/memory populations rose.

The CDR3 runs to 13 residues. The germline gives CDR1 LNHDA, CDR2 SQIVND (reference sequence). Trimming stripped 8 bases from V and 7 bases from J, with 17 bases between. Data came from immunoSEQ multiplex PCR; TCRdb stores just in-frame clones and leaves some out. The repertoire includes about 17,000 clones, about 92% of them detected once, and approximately 1.5% sits in the top ten. About this clone: Its antigen is unknown.

The rearrangement joins TRBV19 to TRBJ1-2; tentative D call: TRBD1 (6 bases). This specimen was peripheral blood, taken from a patient treated with photon-based radiotherapy. The clonotype was recovered from a woman aged 40 to 50 with cholangiocarcinoma. CDR3 nucleotide sequence: TGTGCCAGTCTCCACCGGGGGGCAGGTGGCTACACCTTC. Its translation: CASLHRGAGGYTF.